This TCR beta chain emerged from a study of cytomegalovirus exposure and HLA in healthy donors. Overall study findings and caveats: Researchers reportedly found TCR beta sequences accurately predicted most subjects' HLA-A and HLA-B alleles. Fewer than 20,000 TCR beta sequences were associated with HLA alleles at 0.05 false discovery rate in a later analysis.

Germline assignment: CDR1 LNHNV and CDR2 YYDKDF (reference sequence). V lost 0 bases and J lost 5, with 13 bases in between. There are 16 residues in the CDR3. In regard to this clone: Antigen: not known.

60 Vbeta and 13 Jbeta primers were used in PCR. Some clones are missing from TCRdb's copy, which holds only in-frame ones; the method was immunoSEQ multiplex PCR. Altogether roughly 100,000 clones are present, roughly 69% being singletons, with the ten largest covering roughly 2.7%. The origin of this receptor is a man aged 50 or older in good health and CMV-seropositive. The sample consisted of PBMCs. The chain employs TRBV15 and TRBJ2-2; unclear D gene. In DNA, the CDR3 is TGTGCCACCAGCAGAGAGGCGACAAACCCAACCGGGGAGCTGTTTTTT. This sequence encodes CATSREATNPTGELFF.